Included here is one TCR beta chain sequence, with context. This entry is derived from a study of blood T cell repertoires in COVID-19. For recovered donors of Cohort 3, there were two negative PCRs, clearance, or symptom resolution. Per the authors' pipeline: Amplification from reference gene primers served as the basis for estimated nucleated cell counts. Some clones are missing from TCRdb's copy, which holds only in-frame ones; the method was immunoSEQ multiplex PCR. V and J calls and clone size are given by that table; D and trimming were obtained from the DNA. This sample has about 160,000 clones, with approximately 87% found just once. The CDR3 is 13 amino acids. CDR1 KGHDR and CDR2 SFDVKD come from the germline V gene. V shed 9 bases and J 5 bases; nucleotides not matched to a gene: 5.

This TCR was recovered from a woman in her 50s who had recovered from COVID-19. The chain uses TRBV24-1 and TRBJ1-1; 10 bases agree with TRBD1. Sequencing was performed on PBMCs or T cells enriched from blood (not recorded which). CDR3 sequence (DNA): TGTGCCACCCGTCCGGGACAGGGGACTGAAGCTTTCTTT. It codes for CATRPGQGTEAFF.